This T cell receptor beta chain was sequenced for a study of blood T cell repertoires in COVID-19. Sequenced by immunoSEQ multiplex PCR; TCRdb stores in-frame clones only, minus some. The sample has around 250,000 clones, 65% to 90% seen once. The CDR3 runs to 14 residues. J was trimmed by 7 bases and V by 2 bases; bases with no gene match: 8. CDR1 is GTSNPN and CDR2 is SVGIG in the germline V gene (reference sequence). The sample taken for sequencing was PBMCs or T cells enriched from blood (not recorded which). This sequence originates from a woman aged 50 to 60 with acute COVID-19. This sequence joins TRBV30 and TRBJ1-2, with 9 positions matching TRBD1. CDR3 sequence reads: CAWSLGQGYFGYTF. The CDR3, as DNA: TGTGCCTGGAGTCTGGGACAGGGATATTTTGGCTACACCTTC.